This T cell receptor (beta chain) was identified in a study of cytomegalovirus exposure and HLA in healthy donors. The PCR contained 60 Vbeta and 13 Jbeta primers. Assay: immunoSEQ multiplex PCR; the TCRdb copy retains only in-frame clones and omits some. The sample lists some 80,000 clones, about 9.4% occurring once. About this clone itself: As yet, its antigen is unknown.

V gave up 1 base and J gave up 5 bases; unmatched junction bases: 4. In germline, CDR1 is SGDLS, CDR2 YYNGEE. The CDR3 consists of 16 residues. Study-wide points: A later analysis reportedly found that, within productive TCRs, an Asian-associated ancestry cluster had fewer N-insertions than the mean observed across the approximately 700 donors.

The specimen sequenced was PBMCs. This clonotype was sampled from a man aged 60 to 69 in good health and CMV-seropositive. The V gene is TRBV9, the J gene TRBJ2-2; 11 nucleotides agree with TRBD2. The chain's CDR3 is CASSVLAGGPTGELFF. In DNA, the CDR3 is TGTGCCAGCAGCGTACTAGCGGGGGGCCCTACCGGGGAGCTGTTTTTT.